This entry is about one TCR beta chain. The V gene's germline CDR1 is GTSNPN and CDR2 SVGIG (reference sequence). This CDR3 comprises 12 residues. The ends were cut back, 2 bases at V and 8 bases at J, with 10 bases in the middle. Assay: immunoSEQ multiplex PCR; the TCRdb copy retains only in-frame clones and omits some. The table has about 210,000 clones, 65% to 85% seen once. The data stem from a study of blood T cell repertoires in COVID-19. Study at large: The United States, Italy and Spain were the sources of the acute and convalescent COVID-19 samples.

The sample comprised peripheral blood. The source of this sequence is a human donor in a cohort sampled during active COVID-19. V is TRBV30 and J is TRBJ2-4; no firm D call. CDR3 region: CAWSPGADIQYF. As DNA, the CDR3 is TGTGCCTGGAGTCCGGGTGCAGACATTCAGTACTTC. Drawing the rest from reference TRBV30 and TRBJ2-4, the complete variable domain is SQTIHQWPATLVQPVGSPLSLECTVEGTSNPNLYWYRQAAGRGLQLLFYSVGIGQISSEVPQNLSASRPQDRQFILSSKKLLLSDSGFYLCAWSPGADIQYFGAGTRLSVL.